The clone carrying this T cell receptor (beta chain) was seen many times. Its specificity is not known. This sample is part of a study of T cell repertoires in cytomegalovirus infection. Study context: Recently described HLA-C-restricted plus well-studied HLA-B-restricted CMV epitopes were used. Indications came from public TCR beta signatures; they pointed to CMV infection and to a matching HLA type. Whole-study results and caveats: HLA-C-restricted CMV clonotypes gave the most frequent clonotype in two of eight donors. There were carriers of CMV plus the relevant HLA, and cumulative public TCR beta family frequency identified them.

TCRdb reanalysed the reads using MiXCR and keeps one entry per CDR3 protein. The table shows approximately 110,000 distinct CDR3 sequences, with less than 55% occurring only once. The CDR3 loop spans 16 amino acids. The V segment lost 5 bases and the J segment 3 bases; nucleotides outside the gene matches: 9. Germline-derived CDR1 and CDR2 are SGHVT and SQSDAQ. The clonotype was recovered from a human donor in good health (CMV status not recorded). Some clones in this sample may be carry-over from other donors' samples. The sequenced sample was CD8+ T cells from cultured PBMCs, obtained from culture after CMV antigen stimulation. V usage is TRBV7-4 and J usage is TRBJ2-2, with 7 bases that match TRBD2. As DNA, the CDR3 is TGTGCCAGCAGCCCCCGGGGGGAACCTTACACCGGGGAGCTGTTTTTT. The encoded protein is CASSPRGEPYTGELFF.